This TCR beta chain appears in the sequencing data of a study of shared clonotypes between healthy human individuals. Overall study results and limits: Donor clonotype sharing was expected to depend on sequencing depth.

Each donor was a Caucasian adult residing in Nashville, Tennessee. From germline, CDR1 is MGHRA and CDR2 YSYEKL. The V and J ends lost 4 bases and 0 bases respectively, with 13 bases between them. The CDR3 contains 16 residues. To note about this clone: As yet, its antigen is unknown.

Genomic DNA of every subset was divided equally among multiple immunoSEQ plates. In the authors' workflow: ImmunoSEQ sequences covered only the junction and lacked quality scores; filtering therefore differed. Method: immunoSEQ multiplex PCR; TCRdb's copy keeps in-frame clones and lacks some. The D gene and trimming were derived from the DNA, and the V and J assignments and clone size from that table. The sample records about 460,000 clones, 60% to 80% being singletons. Sequencing used PBMCs. The chain joins TRBV4-1 to TRBJ2-1, with D possibly matching TRBD2 (6 bases). This TCR was recovered from a woman aged 40 to 50 in good health. Some clones in this sample may be carry-over from other donors' samples. CDR3 loop: CASSPARGISYNEQFF. The CDR3 DNA sequence: TGCGCCAGCAGCCCTGCCCGGGGGATCTCCTACAATGAGCAGTTCTTC.